These 4 T cell receptor beta chains were sequenced from one sample in a study of blood T cell repertoires in COVID-19. Some clones are missing from TCRdb's copy, which holds only in-frame ones; the method was immunoSEQ multiplex PCR. The top ten hold about 1.7% of the sample, which has about 300,000 clones, roughly nine tenths seen once. Sequenced: PBMCs or T cells enriched from blood (not recorded which). Receptor source: a middle-aged woman who had recovered from COVID-19.

The V call is TRBV7-8, the J call TRBJ1-6; D unresolved. This CDR3 contains 16 residues. Trimming cost V 5 bases and J 4 bases, with 15 bases left between them. The V gene's germline CDR1 is SGHVS and CDR2 FQNEAQ. DNA of the CDR3: TGTGCCAGCAGCCAAAACCGGGGTTCTTATAATTCACCCCTCCACTTT. This gives the protein CASSQNRGSYNSPLHF.

This chain connects TRBV11-2 to TRBJ2-7; 10 bases align to TRBD2. The V gene's germline CDR1 is SGHAT and CDR2 FQNNGV. The J segment lost 4 bases and the V segment lost 3 bases, leaving 9 bases of the junction unmatched. This CDR3 comprises 16 residues. In nucleotides, the CDR3 is TGTGCCAGCAGCTTGGGTCTAGCGGGAGCGCCTTACGAGCAGTACTTC. It codes for CASSLGLAGAPYEQYF.

The sample holds many counts of this clone. At the DNA level, this CDR3 is encoded by other sequences in the same sample as well. V usage is TRBV9 and J usage is TRBJ1-1, with D possibly matching TRBD1 (6 bases). V lost 4 bases, J lost 0 bases, and 10 bases lay in between. Germline loops: CDR1 SGDLS, CDR2 YYNGEE. The CDR3 contains 14 residues. The CDR3, as DNA: TGTGCCAGCAGCCTTACAGGGATGAACACTGAAGCTTTCTTT. Its translation is CASSLTGMNTEAFF.

Here the CDR3 reads CASSVNGGLNTGELFF. CDR3 DNA: TGTGCCAGCAGCGTGAACGGGGGACTGAACACCGGGGAGCTGTTTTTT. V usage is TRBV7-3 and J usage is TRBJ2-2; D might be TRBD2 (6 bases). The V gene lost 5 bases and the J gene lost 1 base, with 14 bases spanning the gap. Germline CDR1 and CDR2: SGHTA and FQGTGA. This CDR3 spans 16 amino acids.